The TCR beta chain described here comes from a study of Tregs in tolerant kidney transplant recipients. Points from the study as a whole: Validation in larger populations is needed because few patients were studied.

As regards this clone: The target antigen is unknown. One end of the junction is discordant with germline, which a read error may explain.

Unstimulated regulatory T cells (CD4+CD25+CD127-), CD4+CD25- non-regulatory cells, CD4 and CD8 cells were FACS-sorted from thawed PBMCs. TCRdb keeps only in-frame clones here, not all; method: immunoSEQ multiplex PCR. Of around 66,000 clones in the sample, roughly 88% were seen once. The CDR3 extends over 11 amino acids. Germline CDR1 DFQATT, CDR2 SNEGSKA (reference sequence). The gene calls are TRBV20-1 and TRBJ1-2; tentatively, D is TRBD1 (6 bases). Sequenced material: Tregs from blood, taken before the transplant. The receptor was derived from a human donor who received a combined kidney and bone marrow transplant. CDR3 residues: CSATGSGGYTF. CDR3 sequence (DNA): TGCAGCGCTACAGGGTCCGGCGGCTACACCTTC.